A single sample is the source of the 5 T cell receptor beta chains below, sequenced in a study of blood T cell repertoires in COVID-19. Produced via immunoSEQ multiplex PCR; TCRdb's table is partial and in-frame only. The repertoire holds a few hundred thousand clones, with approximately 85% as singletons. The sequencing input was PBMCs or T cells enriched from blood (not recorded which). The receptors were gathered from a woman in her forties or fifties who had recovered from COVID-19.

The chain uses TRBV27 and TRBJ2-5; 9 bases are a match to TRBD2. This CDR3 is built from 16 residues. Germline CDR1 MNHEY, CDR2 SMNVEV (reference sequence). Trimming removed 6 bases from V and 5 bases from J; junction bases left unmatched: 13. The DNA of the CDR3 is TGTGCCAGCAGGAAGGGGGCCGCGGGAGGGGTTGAGACCCAGTACTTC. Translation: CASRKGAAGGVETQYF.

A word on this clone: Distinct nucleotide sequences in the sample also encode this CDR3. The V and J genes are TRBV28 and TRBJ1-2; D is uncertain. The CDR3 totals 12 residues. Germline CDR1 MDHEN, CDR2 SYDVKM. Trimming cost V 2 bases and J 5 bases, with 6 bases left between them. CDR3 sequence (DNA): TGTGCCAGCAGTTTACGTTTATATGGCTACACCTTC. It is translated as CASSLRLYGYTF.

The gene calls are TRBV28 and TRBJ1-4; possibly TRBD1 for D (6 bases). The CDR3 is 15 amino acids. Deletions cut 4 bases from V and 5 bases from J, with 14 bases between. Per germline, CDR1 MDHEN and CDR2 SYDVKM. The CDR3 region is CASSSSGTRNEKLFF. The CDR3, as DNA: TGTGCCAGCAGTTCCTCCGGGACACGGAATGAAAAACTGTTTTTT.

As DNA, the CDR3 is TGTGCCAGCAGCTTCGTTTCAGGGAGGGAGACTGAAGCTTTCTTT. Its protein product is CASSFVSGRETEAFF. The J gene is TRBJ1-1, the V gene TRBV5-4; D is perhaps TRBD1 (5 bases). The V end lost 2 bases, the J end lost 5 bases, and 16 bases lay between the germline ends. The length of the CDR3 is 15 residues. The V gene's germline CDR1 is SGHNT and CDR2 YYREEE (reference sequence).

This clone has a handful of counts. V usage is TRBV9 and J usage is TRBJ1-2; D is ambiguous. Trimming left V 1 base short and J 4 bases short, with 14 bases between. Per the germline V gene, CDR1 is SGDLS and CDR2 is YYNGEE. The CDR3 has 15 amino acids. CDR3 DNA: TGTGCCAGCAGCGTATCCCACCGCAGTGTCTATGGCTACACCTTC. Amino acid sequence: CASSVSHRSVYGYTF.